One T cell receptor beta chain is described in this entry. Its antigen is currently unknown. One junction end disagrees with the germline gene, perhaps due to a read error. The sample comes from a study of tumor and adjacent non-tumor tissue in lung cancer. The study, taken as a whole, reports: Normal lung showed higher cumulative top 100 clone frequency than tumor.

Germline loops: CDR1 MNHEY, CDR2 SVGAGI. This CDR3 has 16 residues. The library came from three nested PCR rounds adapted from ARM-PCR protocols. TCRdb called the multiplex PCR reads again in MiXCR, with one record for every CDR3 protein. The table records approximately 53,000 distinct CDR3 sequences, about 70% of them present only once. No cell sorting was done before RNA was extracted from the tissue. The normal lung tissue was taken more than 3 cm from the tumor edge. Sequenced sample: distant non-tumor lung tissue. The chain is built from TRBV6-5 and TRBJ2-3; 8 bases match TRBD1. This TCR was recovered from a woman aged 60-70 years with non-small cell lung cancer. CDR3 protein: CASITGGRGRGDMQYF. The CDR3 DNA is TGTGCCAGTATCACCGGCGGCAGGGGGCGCGGAGATATGCAGTATTTT.